Detailed here is one TCR beta chain. The source of the sample is a study of blood T cell repertoires in COVID-19. The J segment lost 5 bases and the V segment lost 5 bases, leaving 2 bases of the junction unmatched. Germline assignment: CDR1 LNHDA and CDR2 SQIVND (reference sequence). This CDR3 contains 12 residues. Method: immunoSEQ multiplex PCR; TCRdb's copy keeps in-frame clones and lacks some. The sample holds roughly 200,000 clones, around 90% seen once. This chain links TRBV19 with TRBJ1-2; TRBD1 matches at 7 bases. The TCR comes from a man aged 25 to 40 in a cohort exposed to, infected with or recovered from COVID-19 (not recorded which). The source material was PBMCs or T cells enriched from blood (not recorded which). The CDR3 DNA is TGTGCCAGTAGTGGGACAGAATATGGCTACACCTTC. Protein sequence: CASSGTEYGYTF.